This T cell receptor beta chain was identified during a study of T cell repertoires in cytomegalovirus infection. Study at large: Evidence of both CMV infection and a matching HLA type came from public TCR beta signatures. Study results and caveats: Cumulative public TCR beta family frequency identified carriers of CMV plus the relevant HLA. The ex vivo response was dominated by HLA-C-restricted CMV-specific TCR beta clonotypes.

J lost 4 bases, V lost 4 bases, and 14 bases had no gene match. CDR3 length: 19 amino acids. Per the germline V gene, CDR1 is MNHGY and CDR2 is SAAAGT. TCRdb ran MiXCR on the reads and lists one entry per CDR3 protein. The data contain about 600,000 distinct CDR3 sequences, 20% to 25% of them singletons. This clonotype has only one observation. Its antigen is unidentified. Sequencing used CD8+ T cells from PBMCs. The chain joins TRBV6-8 to TRBJ2-2, with 11 bases identical to TRBD2. The clonotype originates from a human donor in good health (CMV status not recorded). Some clones in this sample may be carry-over from other donors' samples. In DNA, the CDR3 is TGTGCCAGCAGTTTCGGGGCTAGCGGGGGGTGGCGGTTCACCGGGGAGCTGTTTTTT. It translates to CASSFGASGGWRFTGELFF.